Sequencing of this T cell receptor beta chain was carried out in a study of blood T cell repertoires in COVID-19. Whole-study context: The origin of the acute and convalescent COVID-19 samples was the United States, Italy and Spain.

The CDR3 contains 13 residues. V lost 1 base and J lost 5, with 8 bases in between. Authors' methods: Scientists estimated how many nucleated cells there were by amplifying reference gene primers. The method was immunoSEQ multiplex PCR; TCRdb's version includes in-frame clones alone and lacks a portion of them. The V and J calls and clone size are taken from that table; D and trimming were inferred from the DNA. Of some 41,000 clones listed, more than 70% are singletons. The chain couples TRBV12-3 or TRBV12-4 to TRBJ2-5; D perhaps matches TRBD2 (6 bases). The clonotype comes from a woman aged 70-85 years with acute or convalescent COVID-19. Sequencing was done on a sample of peripheral blood. Here the CDR3 reads CASSLVGGETQYF. The CDR3, as DNA: TGTGCCAGCAGTTTAGTTGGGGGGGAGACCCAGTACTTC.